The 30 T cell receptor beta chains given below trace back to one sample, sequenced in a study of T-cell memory formation after mild COVID-19 (dated by TCRdb to the early 2020s). The library was prepared using 5' RACE. The sample was run on an Illumina NovaSeq 6000. TCRdb reran the public reads through fastp at Q25 and MiXCR, keeping productive beta chains. When rows share a CDR3 protein, they turn into one entry using the most common DNA and genes. Across this sample there are under 300,000 distinct CDR3 sequences, with 16% seen only once. The biggest ten clones account for 3.5% of the sample. Sequencing was done on a sample of PBMCs or a T cell subset sorted from them (not recorded which). These receptors were obtained from a man younger than 35 who had mild COVID-19 (a few samples of this study predate the infection). The sample titles of this study are shuffled in the database, so cell type and time point are left out; the donor was told from shared clones.

The CDR3 nucleotides read TGTGCCAGTAGTACACAGGGATCGGGGTTGGTCTACGAGCAGTACTTC. Protein: CASSTQGSGLVYEQYF. The chain joins TRBV19 to TRBJ2-7, with D perhaps TRBD1 (6 bases). The germline V gene has CDR1 LNHDA and CDR2 SQIVND (reference sequence). This CDR3 region has 16 residues. Deletions cut 4 bases from V and 3 bases from J, with 19 bases between.

J is TRBJ2-2 and V is TRBV5-1; TRBD2 might be the D (6 bases). Trimming took 5 bases from V and 4 from J, leaving 15 bases between them. This CDR3 contains 15 residues. Germline-derived CDR1 and CDR2 are SGHRS and YFSETQ. CDR3 in DNA: TGCGCCAGCAGGTCCGGGGGTTACCCCACCGGGGAGCTGTTTTTT. Protein product: CASRSGGYPTGELFF.

The J gene is TRBJ2-3, the V gene TRBV4-3; a weak D match, TRBD1 (6 bases). The CDR3 totals 14 residues. The V end was cut by 5 bases, the J end by 2 bases, with 11 bases between. Per the germline V gene, CDR1 is LGHNA and CDR2 is YSLEER. CDR3 bases: TGCGCCAGCAGCGCGGACAGTTTCACAGATACGCAGTATTTT. Translation: CASSADSFTDTQYF.

V usage is TRBV5-1 and J usage is TRBJ1-2, with 9 positions matching TRBD1. V dropped 4 bases and J dropped 4; count of bases not matched to a gene: 8. The germline CDR1 and CDR2 sequences are SGHRS and YFSETQ. The CDR3 extends over 15 amino acids. For the CDR3, the DNA is TGCGCCAGCAGCGAGGCCGGGACAGGGATCTATGGCTACACCTTC. This gives the protein CASSEAGTGIYGYTF.

The genes are TRBV5-4 and TRBJ2-5; 10 nucleotides match TRBD2. CDR3 length: 15 amino acids. Germline values: CDR1 SGHNT, CDR2 YYREEE (reference sequence). The V segment lost 4 bases and the J segment 1 base; nucleotides outside the gene matches: 4. CDR3 loop: CASSPRLAGQETQYF. CDR3 nucleotide sequence: TGTGCCAGCAGCCCCAGACTAGCGGGCCAAGAGACCCAGTACTTC.

The chain recombines TRBV4-2 with TRBJ2-5; no firm D call. The V end lost 0 bases, the J end lost 5 bases, and 13 bases lay between the germline ends. The CDR3 covers 15 residues. Germline CDR1 and CDR2: LGHNA and YNFKEQ. The CDR3 DNA reads as TGTGCCAGCAGCCAAGATCCGGAATTCCCCGAGACCCAGTACTTC. Protein sequence: CASSQDPEFPETQYF.

This rearrangement joins TRBV10-1 to TRBJ2-1; D uncertain. Per germline, CDR1 WNHNN and CDR2 SYGVQD (reference sequence). V lost 2 bases and J lost 7, with 3 bases in between. CDR3 length: 11 residues. CDR3: CASSEGNEQFF. CDR3 DNA sequence: TGCGCCAGCAGTGAGGGGAATGAGCAGTTCTTC.

This clonotype was counted a few times. This chain links TRBV5-1 with TRBJ2-3; tentatively, D is TRBD2 (6 bases). Trimming pared 4 bases from V and 0 bases from J, leaving 15 bases between. The CDR3 is 16 residues long. Germline V gene lookup returns CDR1 SGHRS and CDR2 YFSETQ. CDR3 loop: CASSASLAASTDTQYF. In DNA form, the CDR3 reads TGCGCCAGCAGCGCCTCCTTAGCGGCTAGCACAGATACGCAGTATTTT.

This clonotype showed up just a few times. The chain links TRBV12-3 or TRBV12-4 to TRBJ2-5; 7 nucleotides align to TRBD2. CDR3 size: 13 residues. Losses at the gene ends were 6 bases for V and 7 bases for J; bases not matched to a gene: 8. In DNA, the CDR3 is TGTGCCAGCAGCCCTCAGACTAGCTCGACCCAGTACTTC. Translation: CASSPQTSSTQYF.

The genes are TRBV9 and TRBJ2-5; D might be TRBD2 (6 bases). V lost 1 base, J lost 4 bases, and 8 bases lay in between. CDR1 is SGDLS, CDR2 YYNGEE, per germline. The CDR3 is made up of 13 amino acids. For the CDR3, the DNA is TGTGCCAGCAGCGTAAAAGCGGGAGAGACCCAGTACTTC. The encoded protein is CASSVKAGETQYF.

The chain employs TRBV6-2 or TRBV6-3 and TRBJ1-1; no definite D call. The CDR3 extends over 8 amino acids. Trimming left V 9 bases short and J 7 bases short, with 3 bases between. From germline, CDR1 is MNHEY and CDR2 SVGEGT. This CDR3 reads CARLEAFF. The CDR3 region has the DNA TGTGCCAGACTTGAAGCTTTCTTT.

This sequence joins TRBV6-5 and TRBJ1-4, with D uncertain. CDR1 and CDR2 from the germline V gene are MNHEY and SVGAGI. The CDR3 sequence is 13 residues long. Trimming left V 0 bases short and J 8 bases short, with 7 bases between. The CDR3, as DNA: TGTGCCAGCAGTTACTCGATGAGCGAAAAACTGTTTTTT. Its protein is CASSYSMSEKLFF.

This clonotype was recorded at least ten times. The chain recombines TRBV5-1 with TRBJ2-3; tentatively, D is TRBD1 (5 bases). CDR1 and CDR2 (germline): SGHRS, YFSETQ. V lost 3 bases and J lost 0, with 14 bases in between. CDR3 length: 16 residues. This chain's CDR3 is CASSSLVGQSTDTQYF. CDR3 bases: TGCGCCAGCAGCTCCCTCGTGGGGCAAAGCACAGATACGCAGTATTTT.

This clonotype came up many times. The chain links TRBV5-1 to TRBJ2-1; a weak D match, TRBD1 (5 bases). There are 13 residues in the CDR3. Germline V gives CDR1 SGHRS, CDR2 YFSETQ. Trimming removed 0 bases from V and 10 bases from J, with 11 bases in between. Here the CDR3 reads CASSLGRGGEQFF. DNA of the CDR3: TGCGCCAGCAGCTTGGGTAGGGGCGGAGAGCAGTTCTTC.

This clonotype was counted ten times or more. The rearrangement joins TRBV4-2 to TRBJ2-5; the D gene is possibly TRBD1 (6 bases). CDR1 is LGHNA, CDR2 YNFKEQ, per germline. The CDR3 extends over 16 amino acids. Trimming removed 1 base from V and 2 bases from J, with 14 bases in between. The DNA for the CDR3 is TGTGCCAGCAGCCAAGCAGCCGGACAGCCTCAAGAGACCCAGTACTTC. Translation gives CASSQAAGQPQETQYF.

This clonotype was recorded a few times. The chain uses TRBV24-1 and TRBJ2-1; the match to TRBD1 covers 7 bases. After removal of 9 bases from V and 2 bases from J, the junction contained 9 bases not matched to a gene. Germline lookup yields CDR1 KGHDR and CDR2 SFDVKD. The CDR3 has 15 residues. The CDR3, as DNA: TGTGCCACCCCCCTCGGACAGGCTGCCTACAATGAGCAGTTCTTC. Translated: CATPLGQAAYNEQFF.

The chain employs TRBV12-3 or TRBV12-4 and TRBJ1-1; D is unclear. The V and J ends lost 4 bases and 1 base respectively, with 10 bases between them. This CDR3 has 14 amino acids. CDR3 residues: CASSSRRTNTEAFF. CDR3 nucleotides: TGTGCCAGCAGTTCTCGGCGAACGAACACTGAAGCTTTCTTT.

The chain couples TRBV5-6 to TRBJ1-4; D might be TRBD1 (5 bases). Germline V gene lookup returns CDR1 SGHDT and CDR2 YYEEEE. The CDR3 runs 15 residues. V dropped 4 bases and J dropped 8 bases, with 18 bases sitting between them. CDR3 sequence (DNA): TGTGCCAGCAGCCCCCTGACAGAATCCTTCGAAAAACTGTTTTTT. This translates into CASSPLTESFEKLFF. Supplemented by reference TRBV5-6 and TRBJ1-4, the full variable domain reads DAGVTQSPTHLIKTRGQQVTLRCSPKSGHDTVSWYQQALGQGPQFIFQYYEEEERQRGNFPDRFSGHQFPNYSSELNVNALLLGDSALYLCASSPLTESFEKLFFGSGTQLSVL.

This clonotype has only a few counts. The chain couples TRBV4-2 to TRBJ1-3; no definite D call. This CDR3 is built from 16 residues. V was pared by 1 base and J by 0 bases, with 10 bases between. Germline CDR1 and CDR2: LGHNA and YNFKEQ. In DNA, the CDR3 is TGTGCCAGCAGCCAAGTGGAGGCCGACTCTGGAAACACCATATATTTT. The encoded protein is CASSQVEADSGNTIYF.

This clonotype has more than one count but fewer than ten. The chain joins TRBV5-1 to TRBJ2-5, with 11 positions matching TRBD2. V was clipped by 4 bases and J by 3 bases; unmatched bases: 5. CDR1 and CDR2 from the germline V gene are SGHRS and YFSETQ. CDR3 size: 15 residues. CDR3 coding DNA: TGCGCCAGCAGCCCGGAGGGACTAGCGGAAGAGACCCAGTACTTC. Amino acids: CASSPEGLAEETQYF.

V is TRBV3-1 and J is TRBJ1-1; D possibly corresponds to TRBD1 (5 bases). CDR1 is LGHDT and CDR2 is YNNKEL in the germline V gene (reference sequence). V was clipped by 4 bases and J by 3 bases, with 12 bases between them. The CDR3 totals 14 residues. CDR3 loop: CASSPQDGYTEAFF. CDR3 in DNA: TGTGCCAGCAGCCCACAGGACGGATACACTGAAGCTTTCTTT.

The chain recombines TRBV11-3 with TRBJ1-5, with D possibly matching TRBD1 (6 bases). With 6 bases removed from V and 4 bases from J, the gap between germline ends came to 10 bases. The CDR3 is 13 residues long. Germline loops: CDR1 SGHNT, CDR2 YENEEA. The CDR3 reads CASRQGLNQPQHF. CDR3 DNA: TGTGCCAGCAGACAGGGTCTTAATCAGCCCCAGCATTTT.

V is TRBV19 and J is TRBJ2-3, with D hard to call. The germline V gene has CDR1 LNHDA and CDR2 SQIVND (reference sequence). V dropped 9 bases and J dropped 5 bases, with 9 bases sitting between them. The CDR3 consists of 11 residues. CDR3 residues: CASSIGDTQYF. The CDR3 DNA follows: TGTGCCAGCAGCATTGGAGATACGCAGTATTTT. The variable domain in full, with the rest retrieved from reference TRBV19 and TRBJ2-3, is DGGITQSPKYLFRKEGQNVTLSCEQNLNHDAMYWYRQDPGQGLRLIYYSQIVNDFQKGDIAEGYSVSREKKESFPLTVTSAQKNPTAFYLCASSIGDTQYFGPGTRLTVL.

This clonotype was counted only a few times. V is TRBV20-1 and J is TRBJ1-2, with 7 bases that match TRBD1. The trim removed 6 bases at V and 4 bases at J, leaving 5 bases unmatched. The CDR3 runs 12 residues. Germline values: CDR1 DFQATT, CDR2 SNEGSKA (reference sequence). In DNA form, the CDR3 reads TGCAGTGCAACGACAGGGAGCTATGGCTACACCTTC. Its translation: CSATTGSYGYTF.

In its sample, this clonotype was seen a few times. This chain connects TRBV4-1 to TRBJ1-2; 7 bases match TRBD1. The germline CDR1 and CDR2 sequences are MGHRA and YSYEKL. After removal of 0 bases from V and 8 bases from J, the junction contained 3 bases not matched to a gene. The CDR3 is 13 amino acids. CDR3 sequence: CASSQEPGGGYTF. The CDR3 region has the DNA TGCGCCAGCAGCCAAGAACCAGGGGGGGGCTACACCTTC.

At least ten counts were recorded for this clonotype. V usage is TRBV18 and J usage is TRBJ2-1; D remains unclear. CDR1 is KGHSH and CDR2 is LQKENI in the germline V gene. Trimming took off 5 bases at V and 1 base at J, with 9 bases between the two ends. CDR3 length: 14 residues. The CDR3 DNA follows: TGTGCCAGCTCATCCGGTCGTTCCTACAATGAGCAGTTCTTC. Its protein is CASSSGRSYNEQFF.

The chain combines TRBV9 with TRBJ2-7; D might be TRBD1 (6 bases). This CDR3 contains 13 residues. Per germline, CDR1 SGDLS and CDR2 YYNGEE. Trimming shortened V by 3 bases and J by 3 bases, and 10 bases separated the two germline ends. DNA of the CDR3: TGTGCCAGCAGCGCGGACAGTGGCTACGAGCAGTACTTC. Translating gives CASSADSGYEQYF.

Ten or more counts support this clonotype. The gene calls are TRBV4-3 and TRBJ2-7; 7 nucleotides match TRBD2. The germline gives CDR1 LGHNA, CDR2 YSLEER. The CDR3 spans 14 residues. With 4 bases clipped from V and 4 bases from J, the junction kept 7 bases outside the gene matches. The CDR3 loop is CASSPSGEGYEQYF. The CDR3 DNA is TGCGCCAGCAGCCCTAGCGGTGAAGGATACGAGCAGTACTTC.

This clonotype was found a few times. This sequence joins TRBV5-1 and TRBJ2-3, with TRBD2 matching 7 bases. Trimming took 0 bases from V and 0 from J; bases not matched to a gene: 4. The CDR3 covers 16 residues. Germline CDR1 SGHRS, CDR2 YFSETQ. The chain's CDR3 is CASSLGVRGSTDTQYF. CDR3 DNA sequence: TGCGCCAGCAGCTTGGGGGTGCGGGGGAGCACAGATACGCAGTATTTT.

This chain connects TRBV29-1 to TRBJ2-3; weak D call: TRBD1 (6 bases). CDR1 and CDR2 (germline): SQVTM, ANQGSEA. With 6 bases removed from V and 0 bases from J, the gap between germline ends came to 25 bases. CDR3 length: 18 residues. The CDR3 sequence: CSVAGRVAGAFSTDTQYF. CDR3 bases: TGCAGCGTCGCGGGTCGGGTGGCAGGGGCGTTCAGCACAGATACGCAGTATTTT.